A single TCR beta chain is shown here with its context. The sample holds other DNA sequences that translate to the same CDR3. This specimen comes from a study of blood T cell repertoires in COVID-19. Across the study: The United States, Italy and Spain were the sources of the acute and convalescent COVID-19 samples.

The authors' processing: Amplified reference gene primers provided the basis for estimating nucleated cell counts. Some clones are missing from TCRdb's copy, which holds only in-frame ones; the method was immunoSEQ multiplex PCR. V, J and clone size are those of that table, while D and trimming were read from the DNA. The data show 65,000 to 95,000 clones, 87% seen once. The TCR originated in a young man with acute or convalescent COVID-19. Sequenced material: peripheral blood.

The CDR3 nucleotides read TGTGCCAGCAGTCCCGGGCAGGGGAAGTACGAGCAGTACTTC. This gives the protein CASSPGQGKYEQYF. The chain employs TRBV6-5 and TRBJ2-7; D possibly corresponds to TRBD1 (6 bases). V lost 5 bases and J 4 bases, leaving 15 bases between the germline ends. The CDR3 is 14 residues long. The germline V gene has CDR1 MNHEY and CDR2 SVGAGI.